The clone carrying this T cell receptor (beta chain) came up once. In the authors' methods: Estimates of nucleated cell counts were drawn from the amplification of reference gene primers. The data were produced by immunoSEQ multiplex PCR, yet TCRdb's version contains in-frame clones alone and is incomplete. V and J calls and clone size come straight from that table; D and trimming were deduced from the DNA. This sample has a few hundred thousand clones, with 90% found just once. These data are taken from a study of blood T cell repertoires in COVID-19. Study as a whole: Nucleic acid was either cDNA or gDNA, and it came from T cells, B-cell-depleted T cells, or PBMCs.

The CDR3 consists of 15 residues. Looked up from germline, CDR1 is MDHEN and CDR2 is SYDVKM. Trimming took 5 bases from V and 3 from J, leaving 14 bases between them. Patients of the Seattle cohort, enrolled during active infection, were followed longitudinally. The chain combines TRBV28 with TRBJ2-4; D gene uncertain. This receptor was taken from a woman aged 25 to 39 with COVID-19, enrolled during active disease. The sequencing input was peripheral blood. The CDR3 region is CASSPPESFKNIQYF. The CDR3 DNA is TGTGCCAGCAGTCCCCCTGAGAGTTTCAAAAACATTCAGTACTTC.